These T cell receptor beta chains were read from a single sample in a study of Ad26.COV2.S vaccination and SARS-CoV-2 variants. Produced via immunoSEQ multiplex PCR; TCRdb's table is partial and in-frame only. The data contain about 680,000 clones, around 89% of them singletons. Sequenced material: peripheral blood, taken in a trial of Ad26.COV2.S vaccine versus placebo. Receptor source: a person aged 18 to 65 who received the Ad26.COV2.S COVID-19 vaccine or a placebo. The CDR3 runs from the conserved cysteine through the conserved F or W. The D gene is left open where the match is weak. Clone size is stated in some rows and not others, as once, few, many or a class when expanded.

size: few; D: NA; V: TRBV15; J: TRBJ2-3; DNA: TGTGCCACCAGCAGGGGGGACATGAGCACAGATACGCAGTATTTT; CDR3: CATSRGDMSTDTQYF
size: NA; D: NA; V: TRBV9; J: TRBJ2-5; DNA: TGTGCCAGCAGCGTAGCCCGAGGGAGGGAGACCCAGTACTTC; CDR3: CASSVARGRETQYF
size: few; D: TRBD1; V: TRBV19; J: TRBJ1-1; DNA: TGTGCCAGTAGTCCGAGGGGACAGCGGAACACTGAAGCTTTCTTT; CDR3: CASSPRGQRNTEAFF
size: NA; D: TRBD1; V: TRBV19; J: TRBJ1-4; DNA: TGTGCCAGTAGTATTTTAGGGGGCTTAGGGGAAAAACTGTTTTTT; CDR3: CASSILGGLGEKLFF
size: NA; D: NA; V: TRBV12-3/TRBV12-4; J: TRBJ1-2; DNA: TGTGCCAGCAGTTTGGGGCAGAATTATGGCTACACCTTC; CDR3: CASSLGQNYGYTF
size: NA; D: NA; V: TRBV6-5; J: TRBJ1-5; DNA: TGTGCCAGCAGCTACGGACCGGGAGGTCAGCCCCAGCATTTT; CDR3: CASSYGPGGQPQHF
size: few; D: NA; V: TRBV7-9; J: TRBJ2-7; DNA: TGTGCCAGCAGCTTAGAGTCCCTTGCACCCTACGAGCAGTACTTC; CDR3: CASSLESLAPYEQYF
size: NA; D: NA; V: TRBV6-5; J: TRBJ1-1; DNA: TGTGCCAGCAGAGACAACCTTAGAATCGACACTGAAGCTTTCTTT; CDR3: CASRDNLRIDTEAFF
size: NA; D: NA; V: TRBV30; J: TRBJ1-4; DNA: TGTGCCTGGAGTGGCCCCTCAAGCGGGGAAAAACTGTTTTTT; CDR3: CAWSGPSSGEKLFF
size: NA; D: TRBD2; V: TRBV2; J: TRBJ2-7; DNA: TGTGCCAGCAGTGGGGCGGGAGGGCCGTACGAGCAGTACTTC; CDR3: CASSGAGGPYEQYF
size: NA; D: NA; V: TRBV6-5; J: TRBJ2-7; DNA: TGTGCCAGCGGTTGGGCAGCTTCCTACGAGCAGTACTTC; CDR3: CASGWAASYEQYF
size: NA; D: NA; V: TRBV25-1; J: TRBJ2-5; DNA: TGTGCCAGCAGTGCACACGGGGGGCTAGGGGAGACCCAGTACTTC; CDR3: CASSAHGGLGETQYF
size: once; D: TRBD1; V: TRBV15; J: TRBJ1-3; DNA: TGTGCCACCAGCAGAGACGACAGGGAGGGAAACACCATATATTTT; CDR3: CATSRDDREGNTIYF
size: NA; D: TRBD1; V: TRBV19; J: TRBJ1-5; DNA: TGTGCCAGTAGCCCAACGGGACAGGGTTACAATCAGCCCCAGCATTTT; CDR3: CASSPTGQGYNQPQHF
size: NA; D: NA; V: TRBV6-5; J: TRBJ1-2; DNA: TGTGCCAGCAGCCGGGAAAACTATGGCTACACCTTC; CDR3: CASSRENYGYTF
size: once; D: TRBD1; V: TRBV5-1; J: TRBJ2-5; DNA: TGCGCCAGCGAACAACAGGGACAGGGGAGCGAGACCCAGTACTTC; CDR3: CASEQQGQGSETQYF
size: NA; D: TRBD1; V: TRBV7-2; J: TRBJ1-2; DNA: TGTGCCAGCAGCTTAACCGGGACAGCCTATGGCTACACCTTC; CDR3: CASSLTGTAYGYTF
size: NA; D: TRBD2; V: TRBV7-2; J: TRBJ2-5; DNA: TGTGCCAGCAGCCTACCCACGGGACTAGCGGGTCGAGAGACCCAGTACTTC; CDR3: CASSLPTGLAGRETQYF
size: NA; D: NA; V: TRBV19; J: TRBJ1-2; DNA: TGTGCCAGTAGTATGGACAGCCAAAAGTATGGCTACACCTTC; CDR3: CASSMDSQKYGYTF
size: once; D: TRBD2; V: TRBV24-1; J: TRBJ2-3; DNA: TGTGCCACCAGTGATTCAGCGGGGAAAGATACGCAGTATTTT; CDR3: CATSDSAGKDTQYF